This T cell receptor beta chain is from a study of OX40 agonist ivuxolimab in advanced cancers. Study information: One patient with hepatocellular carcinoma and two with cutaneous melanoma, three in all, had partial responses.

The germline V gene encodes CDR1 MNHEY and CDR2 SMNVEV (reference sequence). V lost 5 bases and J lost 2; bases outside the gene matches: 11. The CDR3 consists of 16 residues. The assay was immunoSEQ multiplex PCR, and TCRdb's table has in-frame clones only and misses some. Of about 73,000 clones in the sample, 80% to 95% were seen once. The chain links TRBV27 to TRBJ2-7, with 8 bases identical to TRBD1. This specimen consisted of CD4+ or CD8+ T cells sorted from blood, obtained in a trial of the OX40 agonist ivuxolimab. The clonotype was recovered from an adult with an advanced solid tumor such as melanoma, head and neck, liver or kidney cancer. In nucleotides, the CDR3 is TGTGCCAGCAGTCCTCGGACAGGGCGAATTACCTACGAGCAGTACTTC. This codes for CASSPRTGRITYEQYF.